This T cell receptor beta chain was retrieved from a study of T cell responses to AZD1222 COVID-19 vaccine. Whole-study context: Pooling covered second doses at about 4 or about 12 weeks.

Sequencing was performed with immunoSEQ multiplex PCR; in TCRdb, only in-frame clones are kept and a portion is missing. The sample has just under 90,000 clones; 70% to 90% are singletons. CDR1 SGHAT and CDR2 FQNNGV come from the germline V gene. This CDR3 is built from 17 residues. Trimming shortened V by 0 bases and J by 4 bases, and 16 bases separated the two germline ends. The rearrangement uses TRBV11-2 and TRBJ2-1; D is perhaps TRBD1 or TRBD2 (5 bases each). The receptor's source is an adult in good health. This specimen was peripheral blood, taken on day 0 of AZD1222 vaccination. The CDR3 is CASSLDQEGSWYNEQFF. CDR3 DNA sequence: TGTGCCAGCAGCTTAGATCAAGAGGGGAGTTGGTACAATGAGCAGTTCTTC.